This T cell receptor beta chain derives from a study of blood T cell repertoires in COVID-19 (dated by TCRdb to about 2020). With respect to the entire study: Collaborator samples came from the United States, Italy and Spain and covered acute and convalescent phases of COVID-19. The repertoires were released in a freely available public database meant as a resource for research on the immune response to SARS-CoV-2. HLA class I and class II types, where available, came from metadata supplied by the sample provider rather than from assay-based typing. Subjects who had been exposed to COVID-19, were actively infected with it, or had recovered from it provided the deeply sampled blood TCRbeta repertoires that made up the dataset. The samples were drawn from the first 160 participants of the ongoing ImmuneRACE study and from 1,200 or so subjects provided by 6 global collaborators. The prospective study material was composed of cDNA or gDNA derived from T cells, B-cell-depleted T cells, or PBMCs. Nearly every sample came with metadata listing a de-identified subject ID, COVID-19 status, age in years and sex.

Collaborating institutions collected whole blood in K2EDTA tubes following their own protocols. For TCRbeta analysis, collaborator samples were shipped as frozen whole blood, as isolated PBMCs, or as DNA extracted from either sample type. From cysteine to phenylalanine, the CDR3 is 16 amino acids long. Only the CDR3 region is kept as DNA, spanning 48 bases read in frame from base 1. Trimmed from V: 4 bases; trimmed from J: 2 bases; junction bases lacking a gene match: 10. The germline V gene provides CDR1 SGHAT and CDR2 FQNNGV. Study-wide conclusions, independent of this receptor: The amount of clinical and demographic metadata varied by source and participant and was provided uncurated.

As regards this clone: Its antigen target is currently unknown. Base qualities are not at hand, and no much larger clone is one base apart.

The immunoSEQ Assay, a bias-controlled multiplex PCR, was used to amplify TCRbeta CDR3 regions from genomic DNA. Turning to the authors' computational methods: The number of nucleated cells in each sample was estimated from the amplification of reference gene primers within the assay. To quantify the absolute abundance of each unique TCRbeta CDR3 rearrangement, sequence reads were collapsed and filtered. For each sample, productive Simpson clonality was calculated as the square root of Simpson's diversity index across productive rearrangements. TCRdb re-hosts the immuneACCESS table, in-frame sequences only. Its copies lack some clones; in the studies checked, an unresolved V gene accounts for under half of them, and the cause for the rest is not known. V, J and clone size reflect that table, while D and trimming were determined from the DNA. Within this sample are more than 90,000 clones, with about 76% of them counted one time only. The ten largest clones capture around 9.4% of the sample.

The specimen was peripheral blood. The receptor chain draws on TRBV11-2 and TRBJ2-7, with 8 bases in between that match TRBD1. The TCR was taken from a woman over 75 with acute or convalescent COVID-19. The CDR3 in this case is CASSSVRQGAPYEQYF. The DNA sequence reads TGTGCCAGCAGCTCGGTTCGGCAGGGGGCCCCCTACGAGCAGTACTTC. Beyond the CDR3, the reference TRBV11-2 and TRBJ2-7 genes provide the residues; the full variable domain reads: EAGVAQSPRYKIIEKRQSVAFWCNPISGHATLYWYQQILGQGPKLLIQFQNNGVVDDSQLPKDRFSAERLKGVDSTLKIQPAKLEDSAVYLCASSSVRQGAPYEQYFGPGTRLTVT.